This T cell receptor (beta chain) was sequenced in a study of identical twins. Each CDR3 protein gets one entry after TCRdb re-called the 5' RACE reads with MiXCR. This table holds 400,000 to 550,000 distinct CDR3 sequences, approximately 22% found once. All donors comprised healthy Caucasians. Germline values: CDR1 MNHNS, CDR2 SASEGT. Trimming cost V 5 bases and J 5 bases; bases outside gene matches: 5. CDR3 length equals 15 residues. These data are also associated with another study on T cells expressing NK-cell markers. From that second work: Seven of the eight sequenced donors were classified as HCMV-seropositive, and one was classified as seronegative. Sorting in several experiments was restricted by an anti-gamma-delta TCR antibody to alpha-beta TCR T cells.

The chain joins TRBV6-1 to TRBJ2-3; 12 bases agree with TRBD2. The sequence came from a young woman in good health. The sequenced sample consisted of CD4+ T cells sorted from blood. The CDR3 is CASSRLAGVGDTQYF. CDR3 sequence (DNA): TGTGCCAGCAGTAGACTAGCGGGGGTAGGAGATACGCAGTATTTT.